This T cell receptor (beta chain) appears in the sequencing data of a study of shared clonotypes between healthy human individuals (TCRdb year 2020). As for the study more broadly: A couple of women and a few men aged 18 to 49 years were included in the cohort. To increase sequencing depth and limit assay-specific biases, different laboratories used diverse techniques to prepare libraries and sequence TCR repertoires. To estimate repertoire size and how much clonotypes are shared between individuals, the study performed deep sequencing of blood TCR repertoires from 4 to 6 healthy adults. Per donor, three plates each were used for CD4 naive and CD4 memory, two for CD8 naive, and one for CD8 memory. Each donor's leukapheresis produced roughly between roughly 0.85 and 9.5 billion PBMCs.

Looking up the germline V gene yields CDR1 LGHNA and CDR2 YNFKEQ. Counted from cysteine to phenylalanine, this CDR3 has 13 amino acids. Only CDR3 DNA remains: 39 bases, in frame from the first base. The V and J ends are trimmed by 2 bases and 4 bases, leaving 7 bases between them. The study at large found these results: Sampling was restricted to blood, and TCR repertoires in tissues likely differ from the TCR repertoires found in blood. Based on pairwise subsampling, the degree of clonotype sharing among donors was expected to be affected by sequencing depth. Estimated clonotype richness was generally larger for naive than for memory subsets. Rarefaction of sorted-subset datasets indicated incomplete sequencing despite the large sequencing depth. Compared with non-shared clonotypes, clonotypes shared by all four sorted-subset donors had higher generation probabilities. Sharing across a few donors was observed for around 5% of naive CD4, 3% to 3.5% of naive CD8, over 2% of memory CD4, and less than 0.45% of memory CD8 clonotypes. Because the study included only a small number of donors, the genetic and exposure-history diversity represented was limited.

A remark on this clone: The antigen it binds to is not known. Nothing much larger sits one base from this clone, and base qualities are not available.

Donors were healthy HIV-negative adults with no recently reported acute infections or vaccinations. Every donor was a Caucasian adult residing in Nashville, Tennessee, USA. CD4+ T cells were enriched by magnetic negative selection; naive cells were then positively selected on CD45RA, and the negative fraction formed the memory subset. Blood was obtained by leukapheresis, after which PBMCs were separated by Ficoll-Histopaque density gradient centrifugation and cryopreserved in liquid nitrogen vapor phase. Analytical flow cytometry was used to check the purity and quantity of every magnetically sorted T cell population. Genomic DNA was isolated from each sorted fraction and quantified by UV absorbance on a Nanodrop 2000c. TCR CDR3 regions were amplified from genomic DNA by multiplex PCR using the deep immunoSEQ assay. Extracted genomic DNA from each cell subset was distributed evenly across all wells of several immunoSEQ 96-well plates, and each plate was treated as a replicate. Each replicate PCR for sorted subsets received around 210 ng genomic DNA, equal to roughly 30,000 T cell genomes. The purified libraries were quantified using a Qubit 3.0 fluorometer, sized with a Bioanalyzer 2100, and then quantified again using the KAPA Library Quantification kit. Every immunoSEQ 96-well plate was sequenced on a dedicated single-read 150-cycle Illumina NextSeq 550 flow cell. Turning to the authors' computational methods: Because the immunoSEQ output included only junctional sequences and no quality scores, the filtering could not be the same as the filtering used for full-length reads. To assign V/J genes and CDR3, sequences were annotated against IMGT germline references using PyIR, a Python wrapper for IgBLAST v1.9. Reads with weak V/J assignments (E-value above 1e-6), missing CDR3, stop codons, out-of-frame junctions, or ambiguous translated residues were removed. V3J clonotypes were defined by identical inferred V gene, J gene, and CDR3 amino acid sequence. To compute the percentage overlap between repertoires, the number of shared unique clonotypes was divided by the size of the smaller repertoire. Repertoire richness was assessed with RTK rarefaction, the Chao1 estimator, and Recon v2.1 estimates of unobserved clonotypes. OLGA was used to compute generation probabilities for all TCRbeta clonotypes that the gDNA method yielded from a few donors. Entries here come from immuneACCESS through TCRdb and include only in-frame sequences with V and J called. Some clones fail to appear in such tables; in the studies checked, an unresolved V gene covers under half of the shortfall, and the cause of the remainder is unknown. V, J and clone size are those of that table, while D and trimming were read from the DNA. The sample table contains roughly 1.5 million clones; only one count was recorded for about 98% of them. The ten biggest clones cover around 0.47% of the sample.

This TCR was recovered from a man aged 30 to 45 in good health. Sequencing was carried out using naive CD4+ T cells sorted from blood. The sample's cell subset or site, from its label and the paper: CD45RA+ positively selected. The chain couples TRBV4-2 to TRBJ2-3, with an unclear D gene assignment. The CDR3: CASSQSVPDTQYF. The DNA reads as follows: TGTGCCAGCAGCCAAAGTGTCCCAGATACGCAGTATTTT.